This T cell receptor beta chain came from a study of a mutant IDH1 vaccine in newly diagnosed glioma (dated by TCRdb to about 2021). Describing the broader study: Across visits V03 through V10, patients got a total of eight vaccinations, given in weeks 1, 3, 5, 7, 11, 15, 19 and 23. Vaccination was initiated 4-6 weeks after radiotherapy alone, or concurrently with temozolomide cycles in the chemotherapy-containing groups. Of the approximately 35 treated patients, 62.5% were male and approximately 40% were female, and a mean age of 40.4 years was recorded. Before enrollment, most patients had been given radiochemotherapy with temozolomide as standard therapy, while the rest had received either radiotherapy alone or temozolomide alone. Six visits were used for peripheral blood collection: V03 (baseline), V05, V07, V10, V12 and V13. For exploratory analyses, longitudinal TCRB deep sequencing was carried out in under 30 treated patients wherever samples were available. What the work shows at the level of the full study, not this receptor alone: Pseudoprogression appeared unrelated to alterations in the top peripheral T cell clonotypes detected by TCRB sequencing. PBMC samples for TCRB deep sequencing were selected based on availability. Across multiple MHC alleles, vaccine-induced immune responses were seen in around 93% of patients. According to the authors, sample limitations meant that analyses of patient blood samples could not be reproduced.

The time point label, read with the paper, signifies: week 5, during vaccination. Each vaccine dose was 300 ug of a 20-mer mutant IDH1 peptide in Montanide, given subcutaneously with topical imiquimod. Newly diagnosed WHO grade 3 or 4 IDH1-mutant astrocytomas showing loss of nuclear ATRX were present in the donors. The samples were drawn from NOA16, a multicentre, single-arm, open-label phase I trial in Germany that tested a mutant IDH1 peptide vaccine in humans for the first time. Genomic DNA for TCRB sequencing was extracted from EDTA blood using the DNeasy Blood and Tissue Kit. Notes on this clone: Its antigen has not been determined. Base quality data are lacking; no much larger clone is found one base away.

Including the terminal cysteine and phenylalanine, the CDR3 comprises 16 residues. The sequence is cut down to CDR3 DNA, 48 bases in frame from base 1. V lost 0 bases and J lost 6 bases; the stretch between them is 14 bases long. The germline V gene supplies CDR1 LGHNA and CDR2 YSLEER. The protocol used for the library was the immunoSEQ multiplex PCR assay. The hsTCRB Kit was used according to the manufacturer's protocol to amplify rearranged TCR beta chain sequences. TCRB libraries were sequenced on an Illumina MiSeq. From the authors' description of their analysis: The proprietary platform of the kit vendor was used for demultiplexing, trimming and gene mapping. TCRdb took over this immuneACCESS table, retaining in-frame rearrangements with V and J assigned. Such tables are incomplete; in checked studies, under half of the missing clones stem from an unresolved V gene, and the remainder is unexplained. That table supplies the V and J calls and clone size; D and trimming were determined from the DNA. In this sample the table shows tens of thousands of clones, about 86% of which occur a single time. The ten top clones hold 6.5% to 9% of the sample.

This receptor was taken from a woman aged 45-60 years with glioma. The rearranged segments are TRBV4-3 and TRBJ1-4; the D gene is possibly TRBD1, with 5 bases matching. The specimen was PBMCs, collected from a glioma patient whose treatment included an IDH1 peptide vaccine. This receptor carries the CDR3 CASSQDWSGEYEKLFF. The nucleotide sequence reads TGCGCCAGCAGCCAAGATTGGTCGGGGGAATATGAAAAACTGTTTTTT.